The rows below give T cell receptor beta chains drawn from one sample of a study of cytomegalovirus exposure and HLA in healthy donors. The method was immunoSEQ multiplex PCR; TCRdb's version includes in-frame clones alone and lacks a portion of them. The sample consists of about 73,000 clones, 75% of them appearing once. What was sequenced was PBMCs. The receptors shown here come from a man aged 70 or older in good health and CMV-seronegative. Each CDR3 is given without its conserved first and last residue. Each record gives: V gene, CDR3 protein.

TRBV30 | AWSGTGNTGELF
TRBV30 | AWSATTGDQPQH
TRBV28 | ASSMTGVDSPLH
TRBV30 | AWSEWGGRDKNIQY
TRBV5-1 | ASSLEGGGYT
TRBV2 | ASSEGTPSNQPQH
TRBV5-1 | ASSPLDSQYGYT
TRBV2 | ASSDPIDEQF
TRBV9 | ASSEGLQAKDGYT
TRBV28 | ASSNPGGIYGYT
TRBV28 | ASSFPRLRTVFGYT
TRBV7-2 | ASSPGTRRSGEQF
TRBV7-2 | ASSRRTGLLGETQY
TRBV28 | ASSIATGAGNQPQH
TRBV25-1 | ASATGGLGYT
TRBV6-5 | ASDVGFYSNQPQH
TRBV5-1 | ASSYPGDYNEQF
TRBV12-5 | ASGVGTSVHNEQF
TRBV7-9 | SSSHRETGETQY
TRBV7-9 | ASSLGATEKLF
TRBV7-2 | ASSSVWLEPQH
TRBV7-9 | ASSTGSGGHTYEQY
TRBV5-5 | ASSFQGDQPQH
TRBV7-9 | ASSLVLGNTIY
TRBV28 | ATDRGQGDTEAF
TRBV6-5 | ASSYTGGTEAF
TRBV6-6 | ASKHTTAYEQY
TRBV1 | TSSQGLWVGGGSGELF
TRBV7-9 | ASSQGLADTDTQY
TRBV6-1 | ASRGTGVNYGYT
TRBV6-1 | ASRRTGSDTQY
TRBV18 | ASSLGRSGELF
TRBV5-5 | ASSLTDYNYGYT
TRBV29-1 | SVERPEDTQY
TRBV28 | ASTPSAYERY
TRBV4-3 | ASSRTGTGDIEAF
TRBV2 | ASKGAGNSPLH
TRBV4-1 | ASSQGSASGMGYNEQF
TRBV6-5 | ASSFSRRPTNEKLF
TRBV7-2 | ASSRSGTRDYEQY
TRBV18 | ASSPSTGGPEAF
TRBV6-6 | ASSLDSLSMLNEQF
TRBV5-6 | ASSFSRVRGTKNIQY
TRBV6-5 | ASTYQTGSTEAF
TRBV5-8 | ASSLGTGGYGYT
TRBV5-6 | ASSLTGAGNTIY
TRBV5-1 | ASSLEGGEGQPQH
TRBV4-1 | ASSLAGGSGQPQH
TRBV6-6 | ASRNGESGETQY